The sequence of this TCR beta chain was determined in a study of cytomegalovirus exposure and HLA in healthy donors. Study outcomes and limitations: In all likelihood, a cluster of highly shared sequence variants was a sequencing artifact. Later work associated roughly 17,000 TCR beta sequences with HLA alleles at 0.05 false discovery rate. Reports indicate that TCR beta sequences accurately predicted the HLA-A and HLA-B alleles of most subjects.

CDR1 and CDR2 from the germline V gene are MNHEY and SMNVEV (reference sequence). Losses at the gene ends were 6 bases for V and 7 bases for J; bases not matched to a gene: 14. This CDR3 has 15 residues. The PCR contained 60 Vbeta and 13 Jbeta primers. Libraries were prepared by immunoSEQ multiplex PCR; TCRdb keeps only in-frame clonotypes and omits some of them. The repertoire holds around 78,000 clones, with around 70% as singletons. As regards this clone: Its antigen is undetermined.

This clonotype was sampled from a woman between 40 and 50 years old in good health and CMV-seropositive. Sequenced material: PBMCs. The chain employs TRBV27 and TRBJ1-2; 7 bases match TRBD1. CDR3 DNA: TGTGCCAGCAGACCATCCGGACAGGCCTCCACTGGCTACACCTTC. Its translation is CASRPSGQASTGYTF.